Listed below are T cell receptor beta chains from one sample, sequenced in a study of blood T cell repertoires in COVID-19. Generated by immunoSEQ multiplex PCR, the TCRdb table keeps only in-frame clones and is missing some. The data show more than 35,000 clones, 79% seen once. Sequencing was carried out using peripheral blood. The receptors come from a man between 65 and 85 years old with acute or convalescent COVID-19. The CDR3 runs from the conserved cysteine through the conserved F or W. D genes are given only for firm matches. Clone size is shown for a subset of rows, as once, few, many or a class of expanded clone.

j_call d_call clone_size v_call cdr3_aa cdr3_nt
TRBJ1-1 - once TRBV5-4 CASSFDRNTEAFF TGTGCCAGCAGCTTTGACAGGAACACTGAAGCTTTCTTT
TRBJ2-1 - - TRBV21-1 CASSKRRGRERRSSYNEQFF TGTGCCAGCAGCAAACGGAGGGGGCGCGAGCGGAGATCGTCCTACAATGAGCAGTTCTTC
TRBJ2-1 TRBD2 - TRBV7-3 CASSPLAGGLHNEQFF TGTGCCAGCAGCCCGTTAGCGGGAGGGCTTCACAATGAGCAGTTCTTC
TRBJ2-1 TRBD1 - TRBV7-2 CASSLFTGGFGEQFF TGTGCCAGCAGCCTTTTTACAGGGGGGTTCGGTGAGCAGTTCTTC
TRBJ2-7 - - TRBV6-5 CASSLNRAPGVEQYF TGTGCCAGCAGTCTTAACCGGGCCCCGGGGGTGGAGCAGTACTTC
TRBJ2-3 - - TRBV27 CASSFQDTITDTQYF TGTGCCAGCAGTTTCCAGGACACGATCACAGATACGCAGTATTTT
TRBJ1-2 TRBD1 - TRBV18 CASSPSGQAYGYTF TGTGCCAGCTCACCGTCCGGACAGGCGTATGGCTACACCTTC
TRBJ2-1 TRBD2 - TRBV5-4 CASSFPSGRENEQFF TGTGCCAGCAGCTTCCCCAGCGGGAGAGAAAATGAGCAGTTCTTC
TRBJ1-2 - - TRBV19 CASSTGLARGYTF TGTGCCAGTAGTACTGGGCTGGCTCGGGGCTACACCTTC
TRBJ1-2 TRBD1 - TRBV15 CATSRNRGLYGYTF TGTGCCACCAGCAGGAACAGGGGGCTCTATGGCTACACCTTC
TRBJ2-2 - - TRBV19 CASNKKNTGELFF TGTGCCAGTAACAAAAAGAACACCGGGGAGCTGTTTTTT
TRBJ2-1 - - TRBV28 CASSLGGKRGNEQFF TGTGCCAGCAGTTTAGGGGGGAAGAGGGGCAATGAGCAGTTCTTC
TRBJ2-7 - - TRBV14 CASSQELAAGFAGYEQYF TGTGCCAGCAGCCAAGAGCTCGCGGCAGGGTTTGCTGGTTACGAGCAGTACTTC
TRBJ1-6 TRBD1 - TRBV2 CASSNRQGYNSPLHF TGTGCCAGCAGTAACCGACAGGGGTATAATTCACCCCTCCACTTT
TRBJ1-5 - - TRBV19 CASSIGFYQPQHF TGTGCCAGTAGTATCGGGTTTTATCAGCCCCAGCATTTT
TRBJ1-1 TRBD1 - TRBV11-2 CASSSSAGQGTSWNTEAFF TGTGCCAGCAGCTCCTCCGCCGGACAGGGGACATCTTGGAACACTGAAGCTTTCTTT
TRBJ1-1 - - TRBV3-1/TRBV3-2 CASNKPGDTEAFF TGTGCCAGCAATAAGCCGGGGGACACTGAAGCTTTCTTT
TRBJ1-2 - - TRBV19 CASSIRGGLGYTF TGTGCCAGTAGTATCCGGGGGGGCCTTGGCTACACCTTC
TRBJ1-1 TRBD1 - TRBV28 CASSTSLTGENTEAFF TGTGCCAGCAGCACCTCCTTGACAGGGGAGAACACTGAAGCTTTCTTT
TRBJ2-2 - - TRBV18 CASSPSGLNTGELFF TGTGCCAGCTCACCCAGCGGGTTGAACACCGGGGAGCTGTTTTTT
TRBJ1-2 - - TRBV20-1 CSASSVYGYTF TGCAGTGCTAGTTCGGTTTATGGCTACACCTTC
TRBJ2-3 - - TRBV5-5 CASSGGTGTRARDTQYF TGTGCCAGCAGCGGGGGGACCGGGACCCGCGCAAGGGATACGCAGTATTTT
TRBJ1-5 - - TRBV7-2 CASSFPGRFRSNQPQHF TGTGCCAGCAGCTTTCCAGGGAGGTTTCGGAGCAATCAGCCCCAGCATTTT
TRBJ2-7 TRBD1 - TRBV5-1 CASSHGQGAYEQYF TGCGCCAGCAGCCACGGACAGGGGGCCTACGAGCAGTACTTC
TRBJ2-3 TRBD2 - TRBV4-2 CASSQEGGRADTQYF TGTGCCAGCAGCCAAGAGGGCGGGAGGGCCGATACGCAGTATTTT
TRBJ1-5 - - TRBV6-2/TRBV6-3 CASSYTGRAQPQHF TGTGCCAGCAGTTACACGGGGAGGGCACAGCCCCAGCATTTT
TRBJ2-1 - - TRBV5-1 CASSFRAVLSYNEQFF TGCGCCAGCAGCTTCCGAGCGGTACTCTCCTACAATGAGCAGTTCTTC
TRBJ2-7 TRBD2 - TRBV14 CASSPRGLAGGGYEQYF TGTGCCAGCAGCCCGAGGGGACTAGCGGGAGGAGGGTACGAGCAGTACTTC
TRBJ2-7 - once TRBV6-5 CASGVTSEQYF TGTGCCAGCGGAGTTACGAGTGAGCAGTACTTC
TRBJ1-1 - - TRBV20-1 CSASPGEKAFF TGCAGTGCTAGTCCAGGGGAGAAGGCTTTCTTT
TRBJ1-4 - - TRBV27 CASSFRSYEAPEKLFF TGTGCCAGCAGTTTTCGGAGTTATGAGGCCCCGGAAAAACTGTTTTTT
TRBJ1-5 - - TRBV3-1/TRBV3-2 CASSQARGQPQHF TGTGCCAGCAGCCAAGCCAGGGGTCAGCCCCAGCATTTT
TRBJ2-1 - - TRBV10-3 CAISGSGLREENQESSYNEQFF TGTGCCATCAGTGGGTCGGGCTTGAGGGAGGAAAACCAAGAAAGCTCCTACAATGAGCAGTTCTTC
TRBJ1-2 TRBD1 once TRBV4-1 CASSLGTESGYTF TGCGCCAGCAGCCTAGGGACAGAGAGCGGCTACACCTTC
TRBJ1-5 TRBD1 - TRBV29-1 CSVGQGGNQPQHF TGCAGCGTGGGACAGGGTGGGAATCAGCCCCAGCATTTT
TRBJ2-2 TRBD2 - TRBV3-1/TRBV3-2 CASSQEDGRYTGELFF TGTGCCAGCAGCCAAGAGGACGGGAGGTACACCGGGGAGCTGTTTTTT
TRBJ1-1 - - TRBV6-6 CASSTDLRYEAFF TGTGCCAGCAGCACCGACTTGCGCTATGAAGCTTTCTTT
TRBJ1-3 - - TRBV5-1 CASRSGSGNTIYF TGCGCCAGCAGATCAGGGTCTGGAAACACCATATATTTT
TRBJ2-1 - - TRBV29-1 CSVDGAGSDLNEQFF TGCAGCGTTGATGGTGCAGGGTCGGACCTCAATGAGCAGTTCTTC
TRBJ1-1 - - TRBV28 CASMSMNTEAFF TGTGCCAGCATGTCCATGAACACTGAAGCTTTCTTT
TRBJ1-2 TRBD1 - TRBV27 CASSLSGTGRYGYTF TGTGCCAGCAGTTTATCGGGGACAGGGCGTTATGGCTACACCTTC
TRBJ2-1 TRBD2 few TRBV4-3 CASSQGGQRGYNEQFF TGCGCCAGCAGCCAAGGTGGCCAGCGGGGATACAATGAGCAGTTCTTC
TRBJ1-1 - - TRBV18 CASSPGPTRGNTEAFF TGTGCCAGCTCACCAGGACCAACTCGGGGGAACACTGAAGCTTTCTTT